One sample yielded the 20 T cell receptor beta chains listed below, sequenced in a study of blood T cell repertoires in COVID-19. Data came from immunoSEQ multiplex PCR; TCRdb stores just in-frame clones and leaves some out. The profile shows about 380,000 clones, approximately 90% of them singletons. Sequences were obtained from PBMCs or T cells enriched from blood (not recorded which). Receptor source: a woman younger than 35 who had recovered from COVID-19.

This clone has only one observation. The chain carries TRBV14 and TRBJ1-1; D may be TRBD1 (6 bases). Trimming left V 1 base short and J 7 bases short, with 16 bases between. Germline values: CDR1 SGHDN, CDR2 FVKESK. The CDR3 sequence is 15 residues long. CDR3 residues: CASSQVGQGKYEAFF. The CDR3 DNA follows: TGTGCCAGCAGCCAAGTTGGGCAGGGGAAGTATGAAGCTTTCTTT.

A few counts support this clone. The chain recombines TRBV19 with TRBJ1-3; no clear D. The germline V gene has CDR1 LNHDA and CDR2 SQIVND (reference sequence). Trimming left V 0 bases short and J 9 bases short, with 12 bases between. CDR3 length: 14 residues. CDR3 sequence reads: CASSIDQESTTIYF. CDR3 DNA: TGTGCCAGTAGTATAGATCAAGAGAGCACCACCATATATTTT. Together with reference TRBV19 and TRBJ1-3, the CDR3 gives the full variable domain: DGGITQSPKYLFRKEGQNVTLSCEQNLNHDAMYWYRQDPGQGLRLIYYSQIVNDFQKGDIAEGYSVSREKKESFPLTVTSAQKNPTAFYLCASSIDQESTTIYFGEGSWLTVV.

The chain uses TRBV7-2 and TRBJ2-5; tentative D call: TRBD1 (5 bases). Looked up from germline, CDR1 is SGHTA and CDR2 is FQGNSA. Trimming shortened V by 5 bases and J by 4 bases, and 14 bases separated the two germline ends. The CDR3 has 14 amino acids. The CDR3 loop is CASSPQGPLETQYF. CDR3 nucleotide sequence: TGTGCCAGCAGCCCTCAGGGCCCCTTAGAGACCCAGTACTTC.

This chain uses TRBV7-9 with TRBJ2-6; 7 bases map to TRBD1. The CDR3 contains 17 residues. The junction had 7 bases not matched to a gene; V was cut back by 5 bases and J by 0 bases. The germline gives CDR1 SEHNR, CDR2 FQNEAQ (reference sequence). The CDR3 loop reads CASSAGTVFSGANVLTF. In DNA form, the CDR3 reads TGTGCCAGCAGCGCCGGGACAGTCTTCTCTGGGGCCAACGTCCTGACTTTC.

This clone was seen once. The chain links TRBV7-9 to TRBJ2-7; 8 nucleotides align to TRBD2. After removal of 4 bases from V and 6 bases from J, the junction contained 8 bases not matched to a gene. Germline V lookup: CDR1 SEHNR, CDR2 FQNEAQ (reference sequence). This CDR3 region has 14 residues. CDR3 sequence (DNA): TGTGCCAGCAGCTCATCGGGGGGGCCGGGCGAGCAGTACTTC. It translates to CASSSSGGPGEQYF.

This rearrangement joins TRBV10-3 to TRBJ1-5; 7 nucleotides agree with TRBD1. The V gene end was trimmed by 11 bases and the J gene end by 6 bases; junction bases not matched to a gene: 10. CDR1 and CDR2 (germline): ENHRY, SYGVKD. This CDR3 comprises 13 residues. This CDR3 reads CASRAQGGQPQHF. The CDR3 nucleotides read TGTGCCTCCAGGGCGCAGGGGGGTCAGCCCCAGCATTTT.

The CDR3 spells CASSLVAGVGTQYF. As DNA, the CDR3 is TGTGCCAGCAGTTTAGTGGCAGGGGTTGGGACCCAGTACTTC. The chain combines TRBV28 with TRBJ2-5; TRBD1 is a possible D gene (6 bases). The CDR3 covers 14 residues. Germline V CDR1 and CDR2: MDHEN, SYDVKM. V was clipped by 2 bases and J by 7 bases, with 14 bases between them. The variable domain in full, with the rest retrieved from reference TRBV28 and TRBJ2-5, is DVKVTQSSRYLVKRTGEKVFLECVQDMDHENMFWYRQDPGLGLRLIYFSYDVKMKEKGDIPEGYSVSREKKERFSLILESASTNQTSMYLCASSLVAGVGTQYFGPGTRLLVL.

The J gene is TRBJ1-4, the V gene TRBV7-6; maybe TRBD1 (5 bases). CDR1 SGHVS and CDR2 FNYEAQ come from the germline V gene. V was pared by 2 bases and J by 8 bases, with 18 bases between. The CDR3 extends over 16 amino acids. The CDR3 region has the DNA TGTGCCAGCAGCTTAAACCCGGGGGAGGGGTCCGAAAAACTGTTTTTT. As protein: CASSLNPGEGSEKLFF.

Regarding this clone: Different DNA sequences within this sample yield the same CDR3. V is TRBV9 and J is TRBJ1-2; no definite D call. The length of the CDR3 is 14 residues. V was trimmed by 0 bases and J by 4 bases, leaving 10 bases between them. Germline loops: CDR1 SGDLS, CDR2 YYNGEE. CDR3 region: CASSVGGGSYGYTF. In nucleotides, the CDR3 is TGTGCCAGCAGCGTAGGGGGAGGGTCCTATGGCTACACCTTC.

This clone appeared once. This sequence joins TRBV5-1 and TRBJ2-1; D uncertain. There are 13 residues in the CDR3. Germline V gives CDR1 SGHRS, CDR2 YFSETQ. Trimming took 0 bases from V and 4 from J, leaving 5 bases between them. The CDR3 nucleotides read TGCGCCAGCAGCTTGGGCAGTTACAATGAGCAGTTCTTC. Its protein is CASSLGSYNEQFF.

The rearrangement links TRBV6-6 to TRBJ2-7; 7 positions match TRBD1. Trimming removed 6 bases from V and 0 bases from J; junction bases left unmatched: 14. Germline V gene sequence: CDR1 MNHNY, CDR2 SVGAGI (reference sequence). The CDR3 runs to 17 residues. In nucleotides, the CDR3 is TGTGCCAGCAGCCGAACCAGACAGGGTCCGAGCTCCTACGAGCAGTACTTC. This gives the protein CASSRTRQGPSSYEQYF.

The chain carries TRBV19 and TRBJ2-5, with D unclear. V was shortened by 1 base and J by 2 bases, with 8 bases between the two germline ends. The germline V gene encodes CDR1 LNHDA and CDR2 SQIVND (reference sequence). The CDR3 totals 14 residues. Here the CDR3 DNA reads TGTGCCAGTAGTATAGGTACCAGACAAGAGACCCAGTACTTC. Its translation is CASSIGTRQETQYF.

The chain links TRBV6-1 to TRBJ2-1, with D tentatively TRBD1 (6 bases). Trimming left V 2 bases short and J 8 bases short, with 16 bases between. The germline V gene has CDR1 MNHNS and CDR2 SASEGT. The CDR3 sequence is 15 residues long. CDR3 sequence: CASSERQAYGDEQFF. CDR3 nucleotides: TGTGCCAGCAGTGAACGACAGGCCTACGGAGATGAGCAGTTCTTC.

The CDR3 sequence is CASSQSSYGYTF. CDR3 DNA: TGCGCCAGCAGCCAAAGCTCCTATGGCTACACCTTC. V usage is TRBV4-1 and J usage is TRBJ1-2; no firm D call. V shed 2 bases and J shed 4 bases, with 5 bases lying between them. This CDR3 region has 12 residues. Germline lookup yields CDR1 MGHRA and CDR2 YSYEKL.

V is TRBV12-2 and J is TRBJ1-2; the table names TRBD1, a call not compared with the DNA. TRBV12-2 is a listed pseudogene. CDR3 length: 15 amino acids. CDR3 sequence: CASRLKFPGSYGYTF. Written as DNA, the CDR3 is TGTGCAAGTCGCTTAAAATTCCCAGGGTCGTATGGCTACACCTTC.

This clone is a singleton in its sample. For the CDR3, the DNA is TGTGCCAGCAGCTTTAACAGAGGACATAACTATGGCTACACCTTC. Its translation is CASSFNRGHNYGYTF. The rearrangement uses TRBV7-8 and TRBJ1-2, with D perhaps TRBD1 (5 bases). Germline CDR1 is SGHVS and CDR2 is FQNEAQ. This CDR3 is built from 15 residues. V was shortened by 3 bases and J by 1 base, with 12 bases between the two germline ends.

The chain carries TRBV5-6 and TRBJ2-7; D is possibly TRBD1 (5 bases). The CDR3 sequence is 13 residues long. V was cut by 0 bases and J by 8 bases, with 12 bases left in between. Germline V gives CDR1 SGHDT, CDR2 YYEEEE. The CDR3, as DNA: TGTGCCAGCAGCTTGGAGGCGATGGGGCAGCAGTACTTC. Protein sequence: CASSLEAMGQQYF.

The chain carries TRBV18 and TRBJ2-5; 9 nucleotides agree with TRBD1. CDR1 and CDR2 from the germline V gene are KGHSH and LQKENI. This CDR3 has 14 residues. With V trimmed by 2 bases and J by 3 bases, 1 base remained unmatched. The CDR3 coding sequence is TGTGCCAGCTCACCAGGGACAGGGAAAGAGACCCAGTACTTC. Amino acid sequence: CASSPGTGKETQYF.

The chain links TRBV5-5 to TRBJ1-4; D remains ambiguous. The germline V gene has CDR1 SGHKS and CDR2 YYEKEE (reference sequence). The CDR3 totals 15 residues. The V end was cut by 1 base, the J end by 8 bases, with 15 bases between. The CDR3 coding sequence is TGTGCCAGCAGCTTGTCGCGGGGTCTACAGGAAAAACTGTTTTTT. Translating gives CASSLSRGLQEKLFF.

The chain recombines TRBV6-1 with TRBJ1-5; a weak D match, TRBD1 (5 bases). Germline loops: CDR1 MNHNS, CDR2 SASEGT. Trimming took 0 bases from V and 2 from J, leaving 11 bases between them. The CDR3 is 16 amino acids. CDR3 nucleotides: TGTGCCAGCAGTGAAGCGCGCAGGGTAGGCAATCAGCCCCAGCATTTT. The encoded protein is CASSEARRVGNQPQHF.